Following are 11 T cell receptor beta chains from one sample sequenced in a study of blood T cells in healthy people across ages. Combining a sample-barcoded 5' primer with a J-beta primer mix, a second PCR ran for roughly 6 to 12 cycles. TCRdb re-derived calls from the 5' RACE reads in MiXCR, one entry per CDR3 protein. The sample holds approximately 490,000 distinct CDR3 sequences; 20% to 30% are singletons and the top ten take just over 8.5%. These data were likewise used in another study, on T cells of mothers and their children.

Specimen: blood. The receptors were gathered from a boy aged 5-17 years in good health.

The chain carries TRBV28 and TRBJ1-2; D gene unclear. CDR3 length: 13 residues. The germline V gene encodes CDR1 MDHEN and CDR2 SYDVKM. V was shortened by 5 bases and J by 7 bases, with 14 bases between the two germline ends. This CDR3 is CASSTDNWGGYTF. The CDR3 DNA sequence: TGTGCCAGCAGTACCGACAATTGGGGTGGCTACACCTTC.

This clonotype has only a few counts. The chain combines TRBV28 with TRBJ2-7; no firm D call. In germline, CDR1 is MDHEN, CDR2 SYDVKM. V shed 3 bases and J shed 1 base, with 10 bases lying between them. This CDR3 spans 14 amino acids. For the CDR3, the DNA is TGTGCCAGCAGTTTGGCACCGTTTTCCTACGAGCAGTACTTC. Translation: CASSLAPFSYEQYF.

A few counts support this clonotype. The chain links TRBV3-1 to TRBJ2-7; 7 nucleotides align to TRBD1. The length of the CDR3 is 16 residues. J lost 6 bases, V lost 3 bases, and 14 bases had no gene match. Germline V CDR1 and CDR2: LGHDT, YNNKEL (reference sequence). DNA of the CDR3: TGTGCCAGCAGCCATGGGGGACAGCAAATGTTCGCCGAGCAGTACTTC. As protein: CASSHGGQQMFAEQYF.

In its sample, this clonotype was seen once. The chain links TRBV6-5 to TRBJ2-1; 15 bases match TRBD2. Trimming took 4 bases from V and 4 from J; bases not matched to a gene: 5. The germline gives CDR1 MNHEY, CDR2 SVGAGI. The CDR3 length is 17 residues. This CDR3 is CASSSLGLAGGYNEQFF. In nucleotides, the CDR3 is TGTGCCAGCAGTTCCCTGGGACTAGCGGGGGGATACAATGAGCAGTTCTTC.

In this sample, this clonotype turned up a few times. J is TRBJ2-1 and V is TRBV28; D not resolved. There are 15 residues in the CDR3. CDR1 and CDR2 from the germline V gene are MDHEN and SYDVKM. Trimming pared 1 base from V and 4 bases from J, leaving 11 bases between. The CDR3 DNA reads as TGTGCCAGCAGTTTATCGTTATCAGAGTACAATGAGCAGTTCTTC. This encodes CASSLSLSEYNEQFF.

The rearrangement links TRBV4-2 to TRBJ1-5, with D possibly TRBD1 on 5 matching bases. The germline V and J ends were trimmed by 6 bases and 6 bases, with 18 bases remaining between them. Germline CDR1 LGHNA, CDR2 YNFKEQ. This CDR3 comprises 15 residues. CDR3 nucleotides: TGTGCCAGCAGTCCTGCGGGGGGGAGAGGTCAGCCCCAGCATTTT. Translation gives CASSPAGGRGQPQHF.

This clonotype has more than one count but fewer than ten. This chain joins TRBV27 and TRBJ2-1; no reliable D call. The germline CDR1 and CDR2 sequences are MNHEY and SMNVEV (reference sequence). Deletions cut 2 bases from V and 6 bases from J, with 8 bases between. This CDR3 is 13 amino acids long. The CDR3 loop reads CASSLDSLNEQFF. The CDR3 DNA is TGTGCCAGCAGTTTAGATTCGCTCAATGAGCAGTTCTTC.

This clonotype was detected a few times. This chain connects TRBV7-2 to TRBJ2-7; D unresolved. With 5 bases removed from V and 0 bases from J, the gap between germline ends came to 14 bases. This CDR3 spans 15 amino acids. CDR1 is SGHTA and CDR2 is FQGNSA in the germline V gene. CDR3 sequence: CASSLMPFRSYEQYF. DNA of the CDR3: TGTGCCAGCAGCCTAATGCCTTTTCGCTCCTACGAGCAGTACTTC.

This sequence joins TRBV7-2 and TRBJ2-7; D remains ambiguous. Trimming left V 4 bases short and J 0 bases short, with 13 bases between. Per the germline V gene, CDR1 is SGHTA and CDR2 is FQGNSA. The CDR3 is 15 amino acids. In nucleotides, the CDR3 is TGTGCCAGCAGCTCCGCCCGGGCAGTCTCCTACGAGCAGTACTTC. Translation: CASSSARAVSYEQYF.

The J gene is TRBJ1-1, the V gene TRBV5-1; D perhaps matches TRBD1 (6 bases). Between the trimmed V and J ends, which lost 4 bases and 6 bases, there was a span of 13 bases. The CDR3 sequence is 13 residues long. Germline lookup yields CDR1 SGHRS and CDR2 YFSETQ. CDR3 coding DNA: TGCGCCAGCAGCCCGGACAGTTACCCTGAAGCTTTCTTT. Protein product: CASSPDSYPEAFF.

This clonotype was observed a few times. The chain links TRBV10-3 to TRBJ2-2; no reliable D call. This CDR3 spans 12 amino acids. The germline gives CDR1 ENHRY, CDR2 SYGVKD. V lost 3 bases, J lost 6 bases, and 5 bases lay in between. The CDR3 sequence is CAISDDPGELFF. CDR3 nucleotide sequence: TGTGCCATCAGTGATGACCCCGGGGAGCTGTTTTTT.